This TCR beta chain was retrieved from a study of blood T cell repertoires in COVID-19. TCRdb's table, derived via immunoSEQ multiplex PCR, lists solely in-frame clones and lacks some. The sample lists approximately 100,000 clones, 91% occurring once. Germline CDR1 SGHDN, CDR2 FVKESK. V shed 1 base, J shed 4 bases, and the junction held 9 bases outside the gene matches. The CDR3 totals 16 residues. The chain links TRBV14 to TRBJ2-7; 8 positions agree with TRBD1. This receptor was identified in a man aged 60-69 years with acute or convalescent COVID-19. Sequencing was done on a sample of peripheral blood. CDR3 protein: CASSQGVSGGQYEQYF. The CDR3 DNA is TGTGCCAGCAGCCAAGGGGTGTCAGGGGGCCAATACGAGCAGTACTTC.